This T cell receptor (beta chain) was recovered during a study of blood T cells in healthy people across ages. CDR3 length: 15 residues. Primers used in a second PCR of about 7 to 12 cycles were a sample-barcoded 5' primer and a J-beta primer mix. TCRdb recomputed calls from the 5' RACE reads with MiXCR, one row per CDR3 protein. The repertoire holds 1 million or so distinct CDR3 sequences, with 20% to 25% as singletons. With regard to this clonotype: One end of the junction varies from germline; a read error may be responsible.

The data were also submitted as part of a second study, on T cells of mothers and their children.

This receptor was taken from a girl aged 2-10 years in good health. The sample was blood. The V gene is TRBV12-3 or TRBV12-4, the J gene TRBJ2-1; unclear D gene. CDR3 in DNA: TGTGCCAGCAGTTTGGGCAACGCCGAGGTGGATGAGCAATTCTTC. This codes for CASSLGNAEVDEQFF.